The present T cell receptor (beta chain) was sequenced within a study of control samples from healthy donors and cancer patients. Data came from immunoSEQ multiplex PCR; TCRdb stores just in-frame clones and leaves some out. The repertoire holds 350,000 to 450,000 clones, with 75% to 95% as singletons. Germline CDR1 LGHDT, CDR2 YNNKEL (reference sequence). The CDR3 loop spans 11 amino acids. V lost 5 bases and J lost 9, with 10 bases in between. The receptor comes from a man aged 35-49 years with head and neck cancer. J is TRBJ1-1 and V is TRBV3-1 (or the pseudogene TRBV3-2); possibly TRBD1 for D (5 bases). The sequenced sample was PBMCs. CDR3 DNA: TGTGCCAGCAGCTCGAAGGGGAAAGCTTTCTTT. Encoded protein: CASSSKGKAFF.